This is a list of T cell receptor beta chains from one sample in a study of blood T cell repertoires in COVID-19. Clones were read by immunoSEQ multiplex PCR, and TCRdb kept only the in-frame ones, dropping some. The sample lists around 180,000 clones; around 89% were seen once. Sequences were obtained from peripheral blood. These receptors were collected from a human donor in a cohort sampled during active COVID-19. Both conserved end residues are part of each CDR3. Fields, in order: D gene, J gene, V gene, clone size, CDR3 DNA, CDR3 protein. D genes are given only for firm matches. Expanded clones get a size class; other rows say once, few or many, or leave the size out.

>-|TRBJ2-7|TRBV6-5|-
TGTGCCAGCAGTTCCGCAGGGGGGCTATCCTACGAGCAGTACTTC
CASSSAGGLSYEQYF
>TRBD2|TRBJ2-7|TRBV6-2/TRBV6-3|-
TGTGCCAGCAGTTACTCGGGTCCGGGGACTAGCGGGGATTCCTACGAGCAGTACTTC
CASSYSGPGTSGDSYEQYF
>-|TRBJ2-5|TRBV3-1/TRBV3-2|-
TGTGCCAGCAGCCAAGACTGGAACAGGGGACTCGTCGCGGAGACCCAGTACTTC
CASSQDWNRGLVAETQYF
>-|TRBJ2-4|TRBV27|-
TGTGCCAGCAGACGAGGGCTCTCAGGAAACATTCAGTACTTC
CASRRGLSGNIQYF
>-|TRBJ2-2|TRBV5-1|once
TGCGCCAGCAGCTTGTGGGAAGGGGCAAACACCGGGGAGCTGTTTTTT
CASSLWEGANTGELFF
>TRBD1|TRBJ2-1|TRBV11-3|once
TGTGCCAGCAGCTTAGGGACAGGGGGCTACAATGAGCAGTTCTTC
CASSLGTGGYNEQFF
>-|TRBJ2-1|TRBV18|-
TGTGCCAGCTCACCACCGTCCCCATCCAATGAGCAGTTCTTC
CASSPPSPSNEQFF
>TRBD2|TRBJ2-4|TRBV11-2|once
TGTGCCAGCAGCCTAGGTGGGGGGGATGGAGCCAAAAACATTCAGTACTTC
CASSLGGGDGAKNIQYF
>-|TRBJ2-3|TRBV10-1|-
TGCGCCAGCAGCTCCACTGAGGTATCAGATACGCAGTATTTT
CASSSTEVSDTQYF
>-|TRBJ2-7|TRBV24-1|-
TGTGCCACCACAGGGGACTCCTACGAGCAGTACTTC
CATTGDSYEQYF
>-|TRBJ1-2|TRBV30|few
TGTGCCTGGAGGAAGGGGGTTCTCTATGGCTACACCTTC
CAWRKGVLYGYTF
>TRBD1|TRBJ2-7|TRBV5-1|-
TGCGCCAGCAGCAAAACAGGGGGCGTAAAAACCTACGAGCAGTACTTC
CASSKTGGVKTYEQYF
>TRBD1|TRBJ1-1|TRBV2|-
TGTGCCAGCAGTGCCGGACAGGTTAGTGAAGCTTTCTTT
CASSAGQVSEAFF
>TRBD1|TRBJ1-6|TRBV2|-
TGTGCCAGCAGCGGGGACAGGGGGCTTTCACCCCTCCACTTT
CASSGDRGLSPLHF
>TRBD2|TRBJ2-3|TRBV7-2|-
TGTGCCAGCAGCTCCATCCGGACTAGCGGGGGGAGGGGGGATACGCAGTTTTTT
CASSSIRTSGGRGDTQFF
>-|TRBJ2-1|TRBV7-9|-
TGTGCCAGCAGCTTAGGACTACAATACAATGAGCAGTTCTTC
CASSLGLQYNEQFF
>-|TRBJ1-4|TRBV20-1|once
TGCAGTGCTAGTCCGCGTAGAACAACTAATGAAAAACTGTTTTTT
CSASPRRTTNEKLFF
>-|TRBJ2-1|TRBV10-3|-
TGTGCCATCAGTGTGAAGACAGCCTCGACCTACAATGAGCAGTTCTTC
CAISVKTASTYNEQFF
>-|TRBJ2-2|TRBV7-9|-
TGTGCCAGCAGCTTAATACGGGGCACCGGGGAGCTGTTTTTT
CASSLIRGTGELFF
>-|TRBJ1-1|TRBV5-8|-
TGTGCCAGCAGACGACGGGATGTAGGAAACACTGAAGCTTTCTTT
CASRRRDVGNTEAFF